These T cell receptor beta chains were read from a single sample in a study of blood T cell repertoires in COVID-19. The table came from immunoSEQ multiplex PCR; TCRdb's copy has only in-frame clones and leaves some out. The sample has about 160,000 clones; 80% to 95% are singletons. Material for sequencing was peripheral blood. The receptors originated from a woman aged 45-65 years with acute or convalescent COVID-19. The CDR3 runs from the conserved cysteine through the conserved F or W. D genes are given only for firm matches. Rows may omit the clone size; those that give it use once, few, many or a size class.

DNA | CDR3 | size | length | J | V | D
TGTGCCATCAGTGAGGGTGGTCGGGAGCAGTACTTC | CAISEGGREQYF | . | 12 | TRBJ2-7 | TRBV10-3 | .
TGTGCCAGCAGCCAAGTACAATTCTACGAGCAGTACTTC | CASSQVQFYEQYF | . | 13 | TRBJ2-7 | TRBV14 | .
TGTGCCAGCAGTGAGGACAGATTAAATACGCAGTATTTT | CASSEDRLNTQYF | . | 13 | TRBJ2-3 | TRBV6-1 | .
TGTGCCAGCAGCCGTGGACAGGGGCAGCCCTCCTATAATTCACCCCTCCACTTT | CASSRGQGQPSYNSPLHF | . | 18 | TRBJ1-6 | TRBV5-4 | TRBD1
TGCGCCAGCAGCTTGGATGCAGGGGGATTGGACACCATATATTTT | CASSLDAGGLDTIYF | . | 15 | TRBJ1-3 | TRBV5-1 | TRBD1
TGTGCCACCAGCAGTACCAAGGGGCAAGGCTATGGCTACACCTTC | CATSSTKGQGYGYTF | . | 15 | TRBJ1-2 | TRBV15 | .
TGTGCCAGCAGCAAGTTCGGTATCAACGCTGAAGCTTTCTTT | CASSKFGINAEAFF | once | 14 | TRBJ1-1 | TRBV21-1 | .
TGTGCCCCCTATCGGTCCTACGAGCAGTACTTC | CAPYRSYEQYF | once | 11 | TRBJ2-7 | TRBV24-1 | .
TGTGCCACCAGTGATCCGACAGGGCCGTTTTTAGAGACCCAGTACTTC | CATSDPTGPFLETQYF | . | 16 | TRBJ2-5 | TRBV24-1 | TRBD1
TGTGCCAGCAGCTCCGCCGGGGGATTCACTGAAGCTTTCTTT | CASSSAGGFTEAFF | . | 14 | TRBJ1-1 | TRBV7-2 | .
TGTGCCAGTAGTATAGAAGGGACAGGGATAATAGCCGGGGAGCTGTTTTTT | CASSIEGTGIIAGELFF | . | 17 | TRBJ2-2 | TRBV19 | TRBD1
TGTGCCAGCTCACCAGGGGCGGTCTCTGGAAACACCATATATTTT | CASSPGAVSGNTIYF | . | 15 | TRBJ1-3 | TRBV18 | .
TGTGCCAGCAGCTTGCCTCCCGGGAGCATGAACACCGGGGAGCTGTTTTTT | CASSLPPGSMNTGELFF | . | 17 | TRBJ2-2 | TRBV5-6 | .
TGTGCAAGTCGCTTAGCGCAAGGGACAGGTTTATTCAACACTGAAGCTTTCTTT | CASRLAQGTGLFNTEAFF | . | 18 | TRBJ1-1 | TRBV12-2 | .
TGTGCCACCACGCCGGGACAGGGGGCCGATCAGCCCCAGCATTTT | CATTPGQGADQPQHF | . | 15 | TRBJ1-5 | TRBV19 | TRBD1
TGTGCCAGCAGCTTGGGACAGGGCACAGATACGCAGTATTTT | CASSLGQGTDTQYF | . | 14 | TRBJ2-3 | TRBV11-3 | TRBD1
TGTGCCAGCAGCTCCCCTTCAGTGAACACCGGGGAGCTGTTTTTT | CASSSPSVNTGELFF | . | 15 | TRBJ2-2 | TRBV7-9 | .
TGTGCCAGCAGTGCAGGATCGGAAAATTCACCCCTCCACTTT | CASSAGSENSPLHF | . | 14 | TRBJ1-6 | TRBV2 | .
TGCGCCAGCAAAGCGAGCGACCAAGAGACCCAGTACTTC | CASKASDQETQYF | . | 13 | TRBJ2-5 | TRBV5-1 | .
TGTGCCAGCAGGTGGCTCGAGGGACAAAACTATGGCTACACCTTC | CASRWLEGQNYGYTF | . | 15 | TRBJ1-2 | TRBV6-5 | .